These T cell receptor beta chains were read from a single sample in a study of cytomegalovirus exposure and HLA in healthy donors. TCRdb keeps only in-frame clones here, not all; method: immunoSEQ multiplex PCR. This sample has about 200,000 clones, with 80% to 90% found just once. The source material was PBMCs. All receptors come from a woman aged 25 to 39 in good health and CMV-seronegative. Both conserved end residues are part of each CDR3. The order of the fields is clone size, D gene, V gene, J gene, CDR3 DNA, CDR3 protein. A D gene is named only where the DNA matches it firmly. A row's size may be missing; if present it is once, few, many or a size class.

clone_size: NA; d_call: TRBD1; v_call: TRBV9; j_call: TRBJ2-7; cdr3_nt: TGTGCCAGCTCGGACCGGGACAGCACCTACGAGCAGTACTTC; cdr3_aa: CASSDRDSTYEQYF
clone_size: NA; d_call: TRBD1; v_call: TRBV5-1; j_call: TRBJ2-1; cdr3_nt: TGCGCCAGCACAGGGACAGGGAGCTCCTACAATGAGCAGTTCTTC; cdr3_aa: CASTGTGSSYNEQFF
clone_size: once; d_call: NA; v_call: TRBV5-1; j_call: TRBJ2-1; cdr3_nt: TGCGCCAGCAGCTTGGCCCCGGTCTCCTACAATGAGCAGTTCTTC; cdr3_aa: CASSLAPVSYNEQFF
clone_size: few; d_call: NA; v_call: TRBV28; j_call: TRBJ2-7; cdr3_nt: TGTGCCAGCGGAATCCAGCACTACTCCTACGAGCAGTACTTC; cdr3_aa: CASGIQHYSYEQYF
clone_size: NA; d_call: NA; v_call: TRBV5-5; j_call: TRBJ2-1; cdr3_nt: TGTGCCAGCAGCTTACCAACAGGTTACAATGAGCAGTTCTTC; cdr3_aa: CASSLPTGYNEQFF
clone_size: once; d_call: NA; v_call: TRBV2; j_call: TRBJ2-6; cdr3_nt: TGTGCCAGCAGTCGGGTCAATGGGGCCAACGTCCTGACTTTC; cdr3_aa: CASSRVNGANVLTF
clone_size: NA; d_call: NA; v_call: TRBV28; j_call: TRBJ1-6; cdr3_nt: TGTGCCAGCAGTTTTCAGGAAGGTTCACCCCTCCACTTT; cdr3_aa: CASSFQEGSPLHF
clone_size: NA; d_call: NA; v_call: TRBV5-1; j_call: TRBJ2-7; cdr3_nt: TGCGCCAGCGGCGGGGACAGCTCCTACGAGCAGTACTTC; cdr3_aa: CASGGDSSYEQYF
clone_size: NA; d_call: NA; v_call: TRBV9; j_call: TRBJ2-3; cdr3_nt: TGTGCCAGCAGCCCCTCACCCGGGGGGCCAGTAAACGCAGATACGCAGTATTTT; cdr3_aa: CASSPSPGGPVNADTQYF
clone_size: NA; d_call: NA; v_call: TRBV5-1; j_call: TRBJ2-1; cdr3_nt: TGCGCCAGCAGCTTGGACGGGGACAATGAGCAGTTCTTC; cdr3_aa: CASSLDGDNEQFF
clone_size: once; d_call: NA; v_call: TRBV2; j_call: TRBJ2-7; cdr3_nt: TGTGCCAGTTCAGGGGGGTTAGGGGACGAGCAGTACTTC; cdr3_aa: CASSGGLGDEQYF
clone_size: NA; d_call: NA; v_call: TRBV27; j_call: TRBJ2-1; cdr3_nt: TGTGCCAGCAGTCCCCCTAAAGCCATAGCGTTCTCCTACAATGAGCAGTTCTTC; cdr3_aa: CASSPPKAIAFSYNEQFF
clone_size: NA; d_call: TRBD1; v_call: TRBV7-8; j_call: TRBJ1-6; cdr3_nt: TGTGCCAGCAGCTTAGATCCAGGGGGCGGTTCACCCCTCCACTTT; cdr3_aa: CASSLDPGGGSPLHF
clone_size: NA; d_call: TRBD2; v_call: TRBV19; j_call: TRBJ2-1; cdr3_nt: TGTGCCAGTAGTCCGGCGGGGGGCTACAATGAGCAGTTCTTC; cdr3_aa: CASSPAGGYNEQFF
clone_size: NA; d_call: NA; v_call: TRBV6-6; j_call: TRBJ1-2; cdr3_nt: TGTGCCAGCAGTTACTCCCCCCAGACAGTTGGGTATGGCTACACCTTC; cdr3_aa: CASSYSPQTVGYGYTF
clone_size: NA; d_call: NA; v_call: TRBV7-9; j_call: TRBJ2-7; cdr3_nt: TGTGCCAGCAGCTTAGGTGCAGAATCCTACGAGCAGTACTTC; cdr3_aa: CASSLGAESYEQYF
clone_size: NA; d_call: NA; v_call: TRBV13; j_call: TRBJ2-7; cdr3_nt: TGTGCCAGCAGACCCTGGGCCTTCGCCTACGAGCAGTACTTC; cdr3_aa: CASRPWAFAYEQYF
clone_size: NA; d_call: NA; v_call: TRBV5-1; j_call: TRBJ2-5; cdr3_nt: TGCGCCAGCAGCCTTAGGGGGGGCTCGGAGACCCAGTACTTC; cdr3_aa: CASSLRGGSETQYF
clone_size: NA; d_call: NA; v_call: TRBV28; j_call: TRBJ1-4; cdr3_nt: TGTGCCAGCAGTTTGGAGGGTCCCAATGAAAAACTGTTTTTT; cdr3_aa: CASSLEGPNEKLFF
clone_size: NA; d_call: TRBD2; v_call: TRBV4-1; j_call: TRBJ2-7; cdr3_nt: TGCGCCAGCAGCCAAGGACTAGCGGACTCCTACGAGCAGTACTTC; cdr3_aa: CASSQGLADSYEQYF
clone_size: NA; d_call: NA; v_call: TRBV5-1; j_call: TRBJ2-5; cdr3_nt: TGCGCCAGCAGCACCGGGACACCCCAAGAGACCCAGTACTTC; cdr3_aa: CASSTGTPQETQYF
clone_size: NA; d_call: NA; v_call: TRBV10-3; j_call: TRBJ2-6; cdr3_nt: TGTGCCATCAGTGAGGGTAAGGACATCTACTCTGGGGCCAACGGCCTGACTTTC; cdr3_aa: CAISEGKDIYSGANGLTF
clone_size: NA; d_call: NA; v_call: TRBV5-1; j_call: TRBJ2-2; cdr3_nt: TGCGCCAGCAGCTTGGACGGGAACACCGGGGAGCTGTTTTTT; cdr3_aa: CASSLDGNTGELFF
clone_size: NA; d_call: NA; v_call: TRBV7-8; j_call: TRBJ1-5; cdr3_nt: TGTGCCAGCAGCTTAGGTATTAGCAATCAGCCCCAGCATTTT; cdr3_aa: CASSLGISNQPQHF
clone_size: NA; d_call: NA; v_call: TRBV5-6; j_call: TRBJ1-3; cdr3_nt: TGTGCCAGCAGCTTGGGGCCCTCTGGAAACACCATATATTTT; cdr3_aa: CASSLGPSGNTIYF
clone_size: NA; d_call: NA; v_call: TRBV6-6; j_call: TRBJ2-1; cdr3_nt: TGTGCCAGCAGTTACCGCAATGAGCAGTTCTTC; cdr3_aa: CASSYRNEQFF
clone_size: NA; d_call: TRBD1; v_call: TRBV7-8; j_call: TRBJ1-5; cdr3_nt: TGTGCCAGCAGCTCGGACAGGGCCCATCAGCCCCAGCATTTT; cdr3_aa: CASSSDRAHQPQHF
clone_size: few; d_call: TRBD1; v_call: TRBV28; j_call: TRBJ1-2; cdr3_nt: TGTGCCAGCAGTTACGACAGGGACTATGGCTACACCTTC; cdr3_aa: CASSYDRDYGYTF
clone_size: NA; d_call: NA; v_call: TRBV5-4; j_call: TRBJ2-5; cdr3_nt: TGTGCCAGCAGCTTGGACTTCCAAGAGACCCAGTACTTC; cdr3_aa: CASSLDFQETQYF
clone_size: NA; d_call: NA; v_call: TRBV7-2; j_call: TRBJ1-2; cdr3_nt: TGTGCCAGCAGCCCTTCCCGTCGTGGCTACACCTTC; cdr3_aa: CASSPSRRGYTF
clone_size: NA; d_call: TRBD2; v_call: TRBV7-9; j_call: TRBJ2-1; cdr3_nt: TGTGCCAGCAGCCCTAGCGGCAGCTCCTACAATGAGCAGTTCTTC; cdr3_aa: CASSPSGSSYNEQFF
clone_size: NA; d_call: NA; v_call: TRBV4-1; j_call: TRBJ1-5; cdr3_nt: TGCGCCAGCAGCCAGCAGGTTTTGGGTCAGCCCCAGCATTTT; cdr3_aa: CASSQQVLGQPQHF
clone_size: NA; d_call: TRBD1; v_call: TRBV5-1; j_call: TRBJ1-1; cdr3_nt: TGCGCCAGCAGCAGCCAGGGGGCCAGCACTGAAGCTTTCTTT; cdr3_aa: CASSSQGASTEAFF
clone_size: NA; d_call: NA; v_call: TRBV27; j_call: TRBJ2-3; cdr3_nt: TGTGCCAGCAGTTTTAGGAGGGAACACACAGATACGCAGTATTTT; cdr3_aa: CASSFRREHTDTQYF
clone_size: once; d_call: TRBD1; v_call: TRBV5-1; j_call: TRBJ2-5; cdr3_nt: TGCGCCAGCAGCTCCCGTCCTAGGGGACAGGGCCTTCAAGAGACCCAGTACTTC; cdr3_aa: CASSSRPRGQGLQETQYF
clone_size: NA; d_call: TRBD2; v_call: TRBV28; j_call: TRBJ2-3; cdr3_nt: TGTGCCAGTAGTGGGACTAGCGGGGGGGTAATGACAGATACGCAGTATTTT; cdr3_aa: CASSGTSGGVMTDTQYF
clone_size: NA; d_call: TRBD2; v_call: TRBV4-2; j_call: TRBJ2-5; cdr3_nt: TGTGCCAGCAGCCAAGGGACTAGAAAAGAGACCCAGTACTTC; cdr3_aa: CASSQGTRKETQYF
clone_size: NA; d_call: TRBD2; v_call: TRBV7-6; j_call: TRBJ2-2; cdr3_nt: TGTGCCAGCAGGCGGAGTCGGGGGGGCGACACCGGGGAGCTGTTTTTT; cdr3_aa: CASRRSRGGDTGELFF
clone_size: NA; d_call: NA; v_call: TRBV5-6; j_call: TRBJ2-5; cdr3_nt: TGTGCCAGCAGCTTGGCCGGGGTACGGTGGGAGACCCAGTACTTC; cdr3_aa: CASSLAGVRWETQYF
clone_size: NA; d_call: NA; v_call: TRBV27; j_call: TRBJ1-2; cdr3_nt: TGTAGGGGGGGCTATGGCTACACCTTC; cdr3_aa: CRGGYGYTF
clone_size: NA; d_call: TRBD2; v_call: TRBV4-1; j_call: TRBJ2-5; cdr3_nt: TGCGCCAGCAGCCAATCTATGGGGACTAGCGGGGAAGAGACCCAGTACTTC; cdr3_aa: CASSQSMGTSGEETQYF
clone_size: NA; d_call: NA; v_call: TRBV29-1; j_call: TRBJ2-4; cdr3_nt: TGCAGCTTTTCGACAGTGGACATTCAGTACTTC; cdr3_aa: CSFSTVDIQYF
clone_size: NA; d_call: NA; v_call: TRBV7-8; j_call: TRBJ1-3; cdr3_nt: TGTGCCAGCAGCTCCATTACGGACAGTTACTCCTCTGGAAACACCATATATTTT; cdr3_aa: CASSSITDSYSSGNTIYF
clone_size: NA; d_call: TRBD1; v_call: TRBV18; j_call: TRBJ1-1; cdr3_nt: TGTGCCAGCTCACCTCGGACAGGGTTGGGCACTGAAGCTTTCTTT; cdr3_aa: CASSPRTGLGTEAFF
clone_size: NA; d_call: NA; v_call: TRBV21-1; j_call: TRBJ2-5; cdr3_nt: TGTGCCAGCAGCCCCCACCGGGGTAGCGGCCCACCGCGACAAGAGACCCAGTACTTC; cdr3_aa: CASSPHRGSGPPRQETQYF
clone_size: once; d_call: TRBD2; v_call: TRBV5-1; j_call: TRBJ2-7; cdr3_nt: TGCGCCAGCAGCACTCTAGCGGGGGACTACGAGCAGTACTTC; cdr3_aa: CASSTLAGDYEQYF